These 20 T cell receptor beta chains originate from one sample sequenced in a study of response to subunit inactivated influenza vaccine. TCRdb redid the calling of the RT-PCR reads with MiXCR, one entry per CDR3 protein. Among about 570,000 distinct CDR3 sequences listed, about 11% were seen once. The same specimen was also included in a second study, on T cells expressing NK-cell markers. This second study says: In generating TCR beta cDNA, 5'RACE template switching with UMIs was used.

Specimen: PBMCs from blood, collected on the day of vaccination. All receptors come from a man aged 50 or older who received an inactivated influenza vaccine.

Only a few counts were recorded for this clonotype. This sequence joins TRBV7-9 and TRBJ1-3; D is undetermined. Per the germline V gene, CDR1 is SEHNR and CDR2 is FQNEAQ (reference sequence). Trimming removed 3 bases at V and 3 bases at J, with 9 bases between. The CDR3 contains 14 residues. CDR3 coding DNA: TGTGCCAGCAGCTTGGACGCGGGTGGAAACACCATATATTTT. Amino acid sequence: CASSLDAGGNTIYF.

This clonotype has only a few counts. The CDR3 protein is CASSQATGVVGGYTF. The CDR3, as DNA: TGTGCCAGCAGCCAAGCTACAGGGGTCGTAGGCGGCTACACCTTC. V and J are TRBV3-1 and TRBJ1-2, with 7 bases identical to TRBD1. The germline gives CDR1 LGHDT, CDR2 YNNKEL (reference sequence). V lost 1 base to trimming and J lost 8 bases; unmatched junction nucleotides: 10. This CDR3 contains 15 residues.

This clonotype was recorded a few times. V gene TRBV3-1 combines with J gene TRBJ2-2; D perhaps matches TRBD1 (6 bases). V dropped 4 bases and J dropped 7 bases, with 13 bases sitting between them. From germline, CDR1 is LGHDT and CDR2 YNNKEL (reference sequence). The CDR3 is made up of 14 amino acids. The CDR3 is CASSPSTGNGELFF. The CDR3 bases are TGTGCCAGCAGCCCGTCGACAGGTAACGGGGAGCTGTTTTTT.

In its sample, this clonotype was seen a few times. The chain recombines TRBV20-1 with TRBJ2-7; 11 bases are a match to TRBD1. Germline V gene sequence: CDR1 DFQATT, CDR2 SNEGSKA (reference sequence). CDR3 length: 13 amino acids. V lost 6 bases, J lost 4 bases, and 5 bases stayed unmatched. The CDR3 is CSAQGQGGYEQYF. CDR3 nucleotides: TGCAGTGCCCAGGGACAGGGGGGGTACGAGCAGTACTTC.

In this sample, this clonotype turned up many times. The chain uses TRBV24-1 and TRBJ2-5, with D hard to call. The germline V gene encodes CDR1 KGHDR and CDR2 SFDVKD. The CDR3 is 11 residues long. Trimming pared 3 bases from V and 6 bases from J, leaving 4 bases between. The CDR3 spells CATSDVKTQYF. The CDR3 DNA reads TGTGCCACCAGTGATGTGAAGACCCAGTACTTC.

This chain uses TRBV20-1 with TRBJ1-1; D might be TRBD1 (5 bases). The germline CDR1 and CDR2 sequences are DFQATT and SNEGSKA (reference sequence). The CDR3 loop spans 15 amino acids. V lost 6 bases to trimming and J lost 3 bases, with 20 bases between them. The CDR3 bases are TGCAGTGCCCACTGGACCGGGGCACGGGACACTGAAGCTTTCTTT. It yields the protein CSAHWTGARDTEAFF.

This chain uses TRBV7-8 with TRBJ2-3; possibly TRBD2 for D (5 bases). CDR1 and CDR2 from the germline V gene are SGHVS and FQNEAQ. V was cut by 7 bases and J by 2 bases, with 10 bases left in between. This CDR3 has 13 residues. The CDR3 sequence is CASKERFTDTQYF. The CDR3 DNA reads as TGTGCCAGCAAGGAGCGGTTCACAGATACGCAGTATTTT.

The chain is built from TRBV19 and TRBJ2-7; D is tentatively TRBD1 or TRBD2 (5 bases each). The germline V and J ends were trimmed by 8 bases and 4 bases, with 24 bases remaining between them. This CDR3 comprises 16 residues. Germline CDR1 is LNHDA and CDR2 is SQIVND (reference sequence). CDR3 bases: TGTGCCAGTCCATTGCCCGAAACCGGGACCCCATACGAGCAGTACTTC. Protein product: CASPLPETGTPYEQYF.

This clonotype was observed at least ten times. V usage is TRBV6-5 and J usage is TRBJ1-5; maybe TRBD1 (6 bases). Germline assignment: CDR1 MNHEY and CDR2 SVGAGI. The CDR3 extends over 16 amino acids. The V end lost 2 bases, the J end lost 4 bases, and 15 bases lay between the germline ends. The CDR3 protein is CASSYTLDSYNQPQHF. DNA for the CDR3: TGTGCCAGCAGTTACACACTGGACAGCTATAATCAGCCCCAGCATTTT.

The CDR3 sequence: CASSADIQPQHF. For the CDR3, the DNA is TGTGCCAGCAGCGCGGACATTCAGCCCCAGCATTTT. The V call is TRBV7-2, the J call TRBJ1-5; D possibly corresponds to TRBD1 (5 bases). The V gene lost 5 bases and the J gene lost 6 bases, with 8 bases spanning the gap. Germline values: CDR1 SGHTA, CDR2 FQGNSA. The CDR3 consists of 12 residues.

The chain joins TRBV6-2 or TRBV6-3 to TRBJ2-6, with 8 bases that match TRBD1. The CDR3 is 18 residues long. J was trimmed by 0 bases and V by 2 bases; bases with no gene match: 6. Germline CDR1 is MNHEY and CDR2 is SVGEGT. CDR3 region: CASSYPRTGFSGANVLTF. CDR3 DNA sequence: TGTGCCAGCAGTTACCCACGGACAGGGTTCTCTGGGGCCAACGTCCTGACTTTC.

This clonotype was found a few times. Written as DNA, the CDR3 is TGCAGTGCTCGCTCCGGGACAAAGAACACCGGGGAGCTGTTTTTT. It encodes CSARSGTKNTGELFF. The chain combines TRBV20-1 with TRBJ2-2; TRBD1 might be the D (6 bases). Germline CDR1 DFQATT, CDR2 SNEGSKA (reference sequence). Trimming stripped 5 bases from V and 1 base from J, with 14 bases between. The CDR3 covers 15 residues.

CDR3 in amino acids: CAISERLEKNNEQFF. DNA of the CDR3: TGTGCCATCAGTGAGCGACTAGAGAAAAACAATGAGCAGTTCTTC. The V and J genes are TRBV10-3 and TRBJ2-1, with D possibly TRBD2 on 6 matching bases. Trimming left V 2 bases short and J 5 bases short, with 13 bases between. Germline CDR1 and CDR2: ENHRY and SYGVKD. CDR3 length equals 15 residues.

This clonotype came up many times. This chain uses TRBV20-1 with TRBJ2-3, with 11 bases identical to TRBD2. This CDR3 contains 13 residues. Germline trimming cut 7 bases from V and 2 bases from J; bases unmatched to any gene: 2. The germline V gene encodes CDR1 DFQATT and CDR2 SNEGSKA (reference sequence). The DNA of the CDR3 is TGCAGTGTGACTAGCGGGAACACAGATACGCAGTATTTT. As protein: CSVTSGNTDTQYF.

The chain combines TRBV7-2 with TRBJ2-7; D unresolved. Trimming pared 3 bases from V and 3 bases from J, leaving 9 bases between. The CDR3 length is 13 residues. Germline CDR1 is SGHTA and CDR2 is FQGNSA. CDR3 sequence: CASSFSVNYEQYF. CDR3 DNA: TGTGCCAGCAGCTTTTCAGTTAACTACGAGCAGTACTTC.

The chain combines TRBV6-2 or TRBV6-3 with TRBJ2-1; D possibly corresponds to TRBD2 (6 bases). The CDR3 is 14 amino acids. V was shortened by 2 bases and J by 8 bases, with 13 bases between the two germline ends. CDR1 is MNHEY, CDR2 SVGEGT, per germline. The CDR3 DNA reads as TGTGCCAGCAGTTACGGGAGCGGGTTCTATGAGCAGTTCTTC. As protein: CASSYGSGFYEQFF.

The chain couples TRBV11-2 to TRBJ2-3, with 7 bases lining up with TRBD2. The V segment lost 4 bases and the J segment 2 bases; nucleotides outside the gene matches: 3. Germline values: CDR1 SGHAT, CDR2 FQNNGV. CDR3 size: 14 residues. In DNA, the CDR3 is TGTGCCAGCAGCTACGGGGGGACCACAGATACGCAGTATTTT. It translates to CASSYGGTTDTQYF.

This clonotype was counted at least ten times. This chain connects TRBV12-3 or TRBV12-4 to TRBJ1-1, with D unclear. This CDR3 has 11 amino acids. The V end lost 8 bases, the J end lost 3 bases, and 7 bases lay between the germline ends. The CDR3 protein is CASRVDTEAFF. DNA for the CDR3: TGTGCCAGCCGGGTTGACACTGAAGCTTTCTTT.

As concerns this clonotype: An end of the junction does not agree with germline; a read error may underlie this. CDR3 nucleotides: TGTGCCAGCAGCGTACAAGAGACCCAGTCCTTC. It codes for CASSVQETQSF. The chain has TRBV2 and TRBJ2-5; D remains unclear. This CDR3 contains 11 residues. Looked up from germline, CDR1 is SNHLY and CDR2 is FYNNEI.

This clonotype was recorded many times. The CDR3 spells CSVARASGRNEQYF. Written as DNA, the CDR3 is TGCAGCGTTGCGAGGGCTAGCGGGAGAAACGAGCAGTACTTC. The chain links TRBV29-1 to TRBJ2-7, with 10 bases that match TRBD2. The CDR3 runs to 14 residues. Germline V CDR1 and CDR2: SQVTM, ANQGSEA. V gave up 4 bases and J gave up 5 bases; unmatched junction bases: 8.